The following is a TCR beta chain sequence with its context. Its antigen is still unknown. This entry belongs to a study of shared clonotypes between healthy human individuals. Each PCR replicate from the sorted subsets contained 150 to 250 ng DNA, which is around 30,000 T cell genomes. The assay was immunoSEQ multiplex PCR, and TCRdb's table has in-frame clones only and misses some. The sample holds more than 550,000 clones, about 92% seen once. Study-wide results and caveats: Among a handful of donors, about 4.6% of naive CD4 clonotypes were found in common. Researchers sampled blood only, noting tissue repertoires likely differ.

Naive CD8 isolation took CD45RO-negative cells positively selected for CCR7 and excluded terminally differentiated effector memory CD45RA+ cells. Donors, without exception, were Caucasian adults residing in Nashville, Tennessee. Unmatched junction bases numbered 4, after V lost 9 bases and J lost 2 bases. Germline V gene sequence: CDR1 MDHEN, CDR2 SYDVKM. The length of the CDR3 is 13 residues. The receptor was derived from a man aged 25 to 45 in good health. V is TRBV28 and J is TRBJ2-7; TRBD1 agrees at 10 bases. The sequencing sample was made of naive CD8+ T cells sorted from blood. DNA of the CDR3: TGTGCCAGGGGACAGGGGTCCCCCTACGAGCAGTACTTC. This gives the protein CARGQGSPYEQYF.